This T cell receptor beta chain was profiled in a study of a mutant IDH1 vaccine in newly diagnosed glioma. As for the study in general: With temozolomide cycles, or 4-6 weeks after radiotherapy alone, vaccination was started. Treated individuals were around 60% male and roughly 40% female, averaging about 37 years of age. The earlier regimen, radiotherapy, temozolomide, or both, was most often both.

Of note for this clone: As yet, its antigen is unknown.

The CDR3 runs to 14 residues. The ends were cut back, 3 bases at V and 3 bases at J, with 9 bases in the middle. Germline V gene data show CDR1 as SGHTA and CDR2 as FQGNSA. The time point was: week 5, during vaccination. In every dose of vaccine, 300 ug of mutant IDH1 20-mer peptide was given alongside topical imiquimod. New WHO grade 3 or 4 astrocytomas that were IDH1-mutant and ATRX-lost occurred in the donors. The data were produced by immunoSEQ multiplex PCR, yet TCRdb's version contains in-frame clones alone and is incomplete. The data show about 38,000 clones, around 78% seen once. The receptor was isolated from a man aged 40-49 years with glioma. Sequences were derived from PBMCs, sampled from a glioma patient whose treatment included an IDH1 peptide vaccine. The chain joins TRBV7-2 to TRBJ1-5; D not resolved. This chain's CDR3 is CASSFGTFNQPQHF. The CDR3, as DNA: TGTGCCAGCAGCTTCGGAACGTTCAATCAGCCCCAGCATTTT. The variable domain in full, with the rest retrieved from reference TRBV7-2 and TRBJ1-5, is GAGVSQSPSNKVTEKGKDVELRCDPISGHTALYWYRQSLGQGLEFLIYFQGNSAPDKSGLPSDRFSAERTGGSVSTLTIQRTQQEDSAVYLCASSFGTFNQPQHFGDGTRLSIL.